The 5 T cell receptor beta chains below all came from one sample that was sequenced in a study of blood T cell repertoires in COVID-19 (dated by TCRdb to 2020 to 2021). Receptor libraries were prepared by the immunoSEQ multiplex PCR assay. This is the immuneACCESS table as TCRdb keeps it, with only in-frame sequences that have V and J called. A part of the clones is gone; compared with another copy, unresolved V genes explain less than half, and the rest is unexplained. Within this sample are 200,000 to 250,000 clones, with 70% to 85% of them counted one time only. Clones ranked in the top ten supply 3% to 4% of the sample. Sequenced: PBMCs or T cells enriched from blood (not recorded which). These receptors were collected from a woman aged 55-69 years who had recovered from COVID-19.

The J gene is TRBJ1-3, the V gene TRBV15, with D perhaps matching TRBD1 (6 bases). V was trimmed by 3 bases and J by 0 bases, leaving 12 bases between them. Per germline, CDR1 LNHNV and CDR2 YYDKDF (reference sequence). The CDR3 contains 16 residues. The CDR3: CATSRGYRDSGNTIYF. CDR3 coding DNA: TGTGCCACCAGCAGGGGATACAGGGACTCTGGAAACACCATATATTTT.

The chain links TRBV10-3 to TRBJ1-6; TRBD1 is a possible D gene (5 bases). V shed 3 bases and J shed 9 bases, with 12 bases lying between them. CDR1 is ENHRY and CDR2 is SYGVKD in the germline V gene. This CDR3 has 14 residues. The chain's CDR3 is CAISDSQGGSPLHF. Here the CDR3 DNA reads TGTGCCATCAGTGATTCCCAGGGAGGTTCACCCCTCCACTTT.

The rearrangement links TRBV5-6 to TRBJ2-2; TRBD2 agrees at 9 bases. Germline CDR1 reads SGHDT; CDR2 reads YYEEEE. Trimming removed 4 bases from V and 1 base from J; junction bases left unmatched: 5. The CDR3 sequence is 16 residues long. As DNA, the CDR3 is TGTGCCAGCAGCGGTACGACTAGCGGGAACACCGGGGAGCTGTTTTTT. Translation: CASSGTTSGNTGELFF. The full variable domain, its missing parts supplied by reference TRBV5-6 and TRBJ2-2, is DAGVTQSPTHLIKTRGQQVTLRCSPKSGHDTVSWYQQALGQGPQFIFQYYEEEERQRGNFPDRFSGHQFPNYSSELNVNALLLGDSALYLCASSGTTSGNTGELFFGEGSRLTVL.

The chain links TRBV6-5 to TRBJ2-1; 13 bases agree with TRBD2. CDR3 length: 15 amino acids. The V gene's germline CDR1 is MNHEY and CDR2 SVGAGI. The V and J ends lost 4 bases and 8 bases, in that order; junction bases with no gene match: 5. CDR3 nucleotide sequence: TGTGCCAGCAGTTTTAAACTAGCGGGAGGGGATGAGCAGTTCTTC. Amino acid sequence: CASSFKLAGGDEQFF.

This clone appeared once. The J gene is TRBJ2-3, the V gene TRBV6-2 or TRBV6-3; D might be TRBD2 (6 bases). The V and J ends lost 6 bases and 0 bases respectively, with 16 bases between them. Germline CDR1 MNHEY, CDR2 SVGEGT. The CDR3 length is 16 residues. This chain's CDR3 is CASSRPSAASTDTQYF. The DNA for the CDR3 is TGTGCCAGCAGCCGGCCTAGCGCCGCTAGCACAGATACGCAGTATTTT.